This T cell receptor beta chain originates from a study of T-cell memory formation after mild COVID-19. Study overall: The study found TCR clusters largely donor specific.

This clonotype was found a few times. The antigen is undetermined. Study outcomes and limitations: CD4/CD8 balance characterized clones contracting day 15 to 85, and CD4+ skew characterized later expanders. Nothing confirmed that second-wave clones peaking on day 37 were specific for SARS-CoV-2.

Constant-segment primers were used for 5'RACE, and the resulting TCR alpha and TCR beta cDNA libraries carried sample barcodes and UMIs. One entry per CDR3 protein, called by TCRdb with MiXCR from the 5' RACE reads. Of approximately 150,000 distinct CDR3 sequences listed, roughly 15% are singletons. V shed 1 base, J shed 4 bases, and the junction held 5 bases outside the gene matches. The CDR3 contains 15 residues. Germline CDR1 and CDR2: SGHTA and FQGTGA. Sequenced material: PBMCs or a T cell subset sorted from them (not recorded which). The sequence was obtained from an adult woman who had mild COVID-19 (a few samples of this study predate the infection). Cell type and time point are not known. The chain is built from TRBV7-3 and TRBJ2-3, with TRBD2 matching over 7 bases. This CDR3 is CASSLMSGVADTQYF. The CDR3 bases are TGTGCCAGCAGCTTAATGAGCGGGGTCGCAGATACGCAGTATTTT.